The rows below give T cell receptor beta chains drawn from one sample of a study of identical twins' blood T cells. MiXCR, applied by TCRdb to the 5' RACE reads, yields one record per CDR3 protein. This repertoire shows 300,000 to 450,000 distinct CDR3 sequences, over 25% found once; its top ten account for about 6%. Sequencing used PBMCs. These receptors all stem from a woman aged 18-49 years in good health. Both conserved end residues are part of each CDR3. The D gene is left open where the match is weak. Size tells how often a clone was seen (once, few, many) or the class of an expanded clone, and some rows leave it out.

clone_size j_call d_call v_call cdr3_aa cdr3_nt
few TRBJ2-3 - TRBV5-1 CASSLGNLGPDTQYF TGCGCCAGCAGCTTGGGGAACTTAGGACCAGATACGCAGTATTTT
- TRBJ1-1 - TRBV20-1 CSARDRGNPTEAFF TGCAGTGCTAGAGATCGGGGCAATCCTACTGAAGCTTTCTTT
- TRBJ1-1 TRBD1 TRBV27 CASSLRVDRGEACF TGTGCCAGCAGTTTAAGGGTCGACAGGGGGGAAGCTTGCTTT
- TRBJ2-5 - TRBV5-1 CASNVGVEETQYF TGCGCCAGCAACGTGGGAGTAGAGGAGACCCAGTACTTC
- TRBJ1-1 - TRBV20-1 CSATRSTEAFF TGCAGTGCTACCCGATCCACTGAAGCTTTCTTT
- TRBJ1-2 TRBD1 TRBV29-1 CSVAEDRANYGYTF TGCAGCGTTGCAGAGGACAGGGCGAACTATGGCTACACCTTC
- TRBJ1-3 - TRBV5-6 CASSLYDRGNTIYF TGTGCCAGCAGCTTATATGACAGAGGAAACACCATATATTTT
- TRBJ2-7 - TRBV10-3 CAISFNSYEQYF TGTGCCATCAGTTTCAACTCCTACGAGCAGTACTTC
few TRBJ1-6 - TRBV25-1 CASSAADSPLHF TGTGCCAGCAGCGCTGCAGATTCACCCCTCCACTTT
few TRBJ1-3 - TRBV3-1 CASSQEGRVYSGNTIYF TGTGCCAGCAGCCAAGAAGGCAGGGTTTACTCTGGAAACACCATATATTTT
few TRBJ2-2 - TRBV20-1 CSARDPQGTGELFF TGCAGTGCTAGAGATCCACAGGGTACCGGGGAGCTGTTTTTT
few TRBJ1-4 TRBD1 TRBV20-1 CSALDRGYEKLFF TGCAGTGCTCTGGACAGGGGGTATGAAAAACTGTTTTTT
few TRBJ1-2 - TRBV9 CASSANRGFDGYTF TGTGCCAGCAGCGCCAATCGGGGTTTTGATGGCTACACCTTC
- TRBJ1-6 - TRBV5-1 CASSLDARDTGSLHF TGCGCCAGCAGCTTGGATGCCCGGGACACAGGCTCTCTCCACTTT
many TRBJ1-1 - TRBV20-1 CSARDLSAEAFF TGCAGTGCTAGAGATCTCAGCGCTGAAGCTTTCTTT
few TRBJ2-3 - TRBV5-8 CASSLAGYGSADTQYF TGTGCCAGCAGCTTGGCGGGCTACGGAAGTGCAGATACGCAGTATTTT
few TRBJ1-1 - TRBV12-3/TRBV12-4 CASSLSWGHMNTEAFF TGTGCCAGCAGTCTGTCCTGGGGCCACATGAACACTGAAGCTTTCTTT
many TRBJ1-2 - TRBV20-1 CSAREPHGYTF TGCAGTGCTAGAGAGCCTCATGGCTACACCTTC
- TRBJ2-7 - TRBV5-1 CASSFLQEREQYF TGCGCCAGCAGCTTCCTTCAGGAGCGGGAGCAGTACTTC
- TRBJ1-1 TRBD1 TRBV20-1 CSARPGQLIGEAFF TGCAGTGCTAGGCCGGGACAGCTGATTGGGGAAGCTTTCTTT
few TRBJ2-7 - TRBV5-1 CASSLGSDEQYF TGCGCCAGCAGCTTGGGTAGCGACGAGCAGTACTTC
few TRBJ2-7 - TRBV6-5 CASSYGAEQYF TGTGCCAGCAGTTATGGGGCAGAGCAGTACTTC
few TRBJ2-2 TRBD2 TRBV5-1 CASSLRLAGAYTGELFF TGCGCCAGCAGCTTGAGACTAGCGGGGGCCTACACCGGGGAGCTGTTTTTT
many TRBJ1-5 - TRBV12-3/TRBV12-4 CASSLRHINEPQHF TGTGCCAGCAGTTTACGGCACATTAATGAGCCCCAGCATTTT
- TRBJ2-1 TRBD2 TRBV5-1 CASTPASGTYNEQFF TGCGCCAGCACCCCCGCTAGCGGTACCTACAATGAGCAGTTCTTC
- TRBJ1-1 TRBD1 TRBV29-1 CSVDGPAGGPMNTEAFF TGCAGCGTTGATGGGCCGGCAGGGGGCCCCATGAACACTGAAGCTTTCTTT
few TRBJ1-1 - TRBV10-3 CAISSGTSNTEAFF TGTGCCATCAGTTCCGGGACATCCAACACTGAAGCTTTCTTT
many TRBJ1-1 TRBD1 TRBV5-1 CASNYRGQNTEAFF TGCGCCAGCAATTACAGGGGCCAGAACACTGAAGCTTTCTTT
many TRBJ1-2 - TRBV20-1 CSARGSYGYTF TGCAGTGCTAGAGGCAGTTATGGCTACACCTTC
- TRBJ2-5 - TRBV3-1 CASSQNGREETQYF TGTGCCAGCAGCCAAAATGGCAGGGAAGAGACCCAGTACTTC
- TRBJ1-4 - TRBV7-9 CTSSPEGSREKLFF TGTACCAGCAGCCCGGAGGGGTCGAGGGAAAAACTGTTTTTT
- TRBJ1-2 - TRBV30 CAWSGQLNYGYAF TGTGCCTGGAGTGGCCAACTCAACTATGGCTACGCCTTC
many TRBJ1-1 TRBD1 TRBV7-2 CASSPKTGSNTEAFF TGTGCCAGCAGCCCAAAGACAGGGTCGAACACTGAAGCTTTCTTT
few TRBJ2-5 - TRBV27 CASSFGEGETQYF TGTGCCAGCAGTTTCGGTGAGGGAGAGACCCAGTACTTC
- TRBJ2-6 TRBD1 TRBV29-1 CSVETGAGANVLTF TGCAGCGTTGAAACAGGGGCTGGGGCCAACGTCCTGACTTTC
- TRBJ1-1 TRBD1 TRBV20-1 CSAATGGSDEAFF TGCAGTGCCGCGACAGGGGGTTCGGATGAAGCTTTCTTT
once TRBJ1-1 - TRBV11-2 CASSDRGDITEAFF TGTGCCAGCAGCGACCGGGGCGATATTACTGAAGCTTTCTTT
few TRBJ1-6 - TRBV6-5 CASSWERGYGSPLHF TGTGCCAGCAGCTGGGAGCGGGGATATGGATCACCCCTCCACTTT
- TRBJ1-6 - TRBV27 CVSSLSRAGSNSPLHF TGTGTCAGCAGTTTATCCCGCGCCGGGAGTAATTCACCCCTCCACTTT